This T cell receptor beta chain comes out of a study of cytomegalovirus exposure and HLA in healthy donors. Study-wide findings and caveats: In most subjects, TCR beta sequences reportedly gave accurate predictions of HLA-A and HLA-B alleles. Judged likely to be a sequencing artifact was a cluster of highly shared sequence variants. A later analysis reported that several of the most significant clusters appeared to be linked to common viral pathogens, among them Epstein-Barr virus. Later analysis identified about 17,000 TCR beta sequences associated with HLA alleles, using a false discovery rate threshold of 0.05.

Primers included in the PCR were 60 Vbeta and 13 Jbeta primers. Sequencing was performed with immunoSEQ multiplex PCR; in TCRdb, only in-frame clones are kept and a portion is missing. Among 100,000 to 150,000 clones listed, more than 60% were seen once. The V end was cut by 7 bases, the J end by 0 bases, with 16 bases between. The CDR3 sequence is 16 residues long. Germline lookup yields CDR1 LNHDA and CDR2 SQIVND (reference sequence). As for this clone: Its antigen is still unknown.

The sequencing sample was made of PBMCs. J is TRBJ1-5 and V is TRBV19; maybe TRBD1 (6 bases). This sequence was found in a woman between 50 and 59 years old in good health and CMV-seropositive. The DNA for the CDR3 is TGTGCCAGTAAGGCCGACAGGACATATAGCAATCAGCCCCAGCATTTT. It translates to CASKADRTYSNQPQHF.